This T cell receptor (beta chain) was recorded in a study of identical twins. TCRdb re-called the 5' RACE reads through MiXCR, storing one row per CDR3 protein. Among about 700,000 distinct CDR3 sequences listed, 5.5% to 6.5% were seen once. The study, taken as a whole, reports: Low generation-probability sequences were in excess among twin-shared out-of-frame alpha sequences.

In this sample, this clonotype turned up a few times. What it recognizes is unknown. The germline gives CDR1 KGHSH, CDR2 LQKENI. CDR3 length: 15 amino acids. The trim removed 2 bases at V and 6 bases at J, leaving 10 bases unmatched. This rearrangement joins TRBV18 to TRBJ2-7, with TRBD1 matching 7 bases. The sequence was obtained from a man aged 18 to 30 in good health. Sequencing used naive T cells sorted from blood. CDR3 protein: CASSPNMGRGSEQYV. CDR3 in DNA: TGTGCCAGCTCACCAAATATGGGCAGGGGGAGCGAGCAGTACGTC.